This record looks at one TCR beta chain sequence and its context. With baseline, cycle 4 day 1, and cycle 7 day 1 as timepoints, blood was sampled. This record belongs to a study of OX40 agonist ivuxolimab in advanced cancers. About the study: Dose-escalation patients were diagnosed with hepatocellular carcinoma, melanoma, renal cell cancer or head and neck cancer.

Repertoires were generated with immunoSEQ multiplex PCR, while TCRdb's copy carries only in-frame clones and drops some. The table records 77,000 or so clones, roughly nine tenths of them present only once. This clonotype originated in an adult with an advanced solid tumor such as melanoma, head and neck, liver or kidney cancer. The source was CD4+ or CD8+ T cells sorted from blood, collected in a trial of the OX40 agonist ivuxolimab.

The CDR3 DNA sequence: TGTGCCAGCTCAAGGGGCGAACACTACGAGCAGTACTTC. This codes for CASSRGEHYEQYF. The chain links TRBV19 to TRBJ2-7; a weak D match, TRBD1 (5 bases). The CDR3 has 13 amino acids. CDR1 and CDR2 from the germline V gene are LNHDA and SQIVND (reference sequence). V was shortened by 9 bases and J by 3 bases, with 15 bases between the two germline ends. The full variable domain, with the rest looked up from reference TRBV19 and TRBJ2-7, is DGGITQSPKYLFRKEGQNVTLSCEQNLNHDAMYWYRQDPGQGLRLIYYSQIVNDFQKGDIAEGYSVSREKKESFPLTVTSAQKNPTAFYLCASSRGEHYEQYFGPGTRLTVT.